This TCR beta chain is from a study of blood T cells in healthy people across ages. Study results and caveats: Per million T cells, TCR beta diversity dropped about linearly as age rose.

Each donor had around 9.2 milliliters of peripheral blood drawn. The extraction recovered at least 5.5 micrograms of total RNA per sample. The germline V and J ends were trimmed by 3 bases and 7 bases, with 16 bases remaining between them. The CDR3 runs to 15 residues. A sample-barcoded 5' primer and a J-beta primer mix were used in a second PCR of roughly 7 to 12 cycles. TCRdb independently ran MiXCR on the 5' RACE reads; one entry per CDR3 protein. Of about 640,000 distinct CDR3 sequences in the sample, under 70% were seen once. To note about this clonotype: Its antigen is unknown.

V is TRBV12-3 or TRBV12-4 and J is TRBJ2-4, with D perhaps matching TRBD2 (7 bases). Sequences were obtained from blood. The sequence was collected from a man between 60 and 70 years old in good health. The CDR3 DNA follows: TGTGCCAGCAGTTTTGGGGGGGCCCTCGGGAACATTCAGTACTTC. Translated, it gives CASSFGGALGNIQYF.